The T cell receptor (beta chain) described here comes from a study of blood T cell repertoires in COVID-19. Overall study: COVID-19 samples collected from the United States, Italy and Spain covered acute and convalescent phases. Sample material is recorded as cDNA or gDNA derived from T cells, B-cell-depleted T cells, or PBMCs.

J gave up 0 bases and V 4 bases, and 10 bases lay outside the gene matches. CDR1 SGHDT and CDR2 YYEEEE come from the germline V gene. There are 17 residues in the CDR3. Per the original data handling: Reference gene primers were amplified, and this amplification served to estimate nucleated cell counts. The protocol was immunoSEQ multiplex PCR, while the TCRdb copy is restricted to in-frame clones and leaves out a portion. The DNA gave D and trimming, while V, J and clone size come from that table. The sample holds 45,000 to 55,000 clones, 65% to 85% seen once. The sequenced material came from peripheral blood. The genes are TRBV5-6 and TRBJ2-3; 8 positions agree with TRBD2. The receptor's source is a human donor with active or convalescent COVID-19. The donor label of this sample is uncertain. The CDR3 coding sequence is TGTGCCAGCAGCCCAACCAGGACTAGCTTCAGCACAGATACGCAGTATTTT. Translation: CASSPTRTSFSTDTQYF.